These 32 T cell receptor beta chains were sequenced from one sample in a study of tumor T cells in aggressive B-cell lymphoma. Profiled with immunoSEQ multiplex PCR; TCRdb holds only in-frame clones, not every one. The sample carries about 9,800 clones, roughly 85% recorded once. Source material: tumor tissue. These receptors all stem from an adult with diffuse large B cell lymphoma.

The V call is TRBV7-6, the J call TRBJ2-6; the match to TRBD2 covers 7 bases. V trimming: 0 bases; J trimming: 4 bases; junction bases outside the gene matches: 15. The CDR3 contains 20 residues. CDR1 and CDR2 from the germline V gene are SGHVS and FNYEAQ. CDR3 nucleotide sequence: TGTGCCAGCAGCTTAGCGACTTCCCTTGGGAGGGCCTCCGGGGCCAACGTCCTGACTTTC. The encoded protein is CASSLATSLGRASGANVLTF.

CDR3 sequence reads: CASSSLYNEQFF. CDR3 sequence (DNA): TGTGCCAGCAGTTCTCTCTACAATGAGCAGTTCTTC. The rearrangement links TRBV27 to TRBJ2-1; D is unresolved. Trimming pared 4 bases from V and 3 bases from J, leaving 4 bases between. This CDR3 comprises 12 residues. Per germline, CDR1 MNHEY and CDR2 SMNVEV (reference sequence).

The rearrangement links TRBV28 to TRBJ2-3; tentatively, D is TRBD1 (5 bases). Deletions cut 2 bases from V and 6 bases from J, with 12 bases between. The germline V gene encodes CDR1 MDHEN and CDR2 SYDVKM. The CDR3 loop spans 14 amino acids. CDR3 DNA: TGTGCCAGCAGTTTAACCCAGGGCAGGGATACGCAGTATTTT. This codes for CASSLTQGRDTQYF.

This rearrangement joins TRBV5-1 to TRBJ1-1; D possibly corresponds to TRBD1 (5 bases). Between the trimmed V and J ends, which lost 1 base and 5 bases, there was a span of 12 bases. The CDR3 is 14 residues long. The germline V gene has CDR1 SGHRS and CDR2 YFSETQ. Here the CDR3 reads CASSLSLGDTEAFF. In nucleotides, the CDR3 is TGCGCCAGCAGCTTGTCCCTAGGGGATACTGAAGCTTTCTTT. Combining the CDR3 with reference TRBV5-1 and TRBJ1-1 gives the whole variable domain KAGVTQTPRYLIKTRGQQVTLSCSPISGHRSVSWYQQTPGQGLQFLFEYFSETQRNKGNFPGRFSGRQFSNSRSEMNVSTLELGDSALYLCASSLSLGDTEAFFGQGTRLTVV.

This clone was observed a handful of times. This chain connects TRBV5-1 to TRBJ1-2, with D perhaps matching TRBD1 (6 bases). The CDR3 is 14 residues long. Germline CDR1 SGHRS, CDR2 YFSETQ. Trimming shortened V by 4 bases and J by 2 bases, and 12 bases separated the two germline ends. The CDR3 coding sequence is TGCGCCAGCAGCCCACCCGACAGGAACTATGGCTACACCTTC. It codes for CASSPPDRNYGYTF. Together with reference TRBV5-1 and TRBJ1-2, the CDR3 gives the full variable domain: KAGVTQTPRYLIKTRGQQVTLSCSPISGHRSVSWYQQTPGQGLQFLFEYFSETQRNKGNFPGRFSGRQFSNSRSEMNVSTLELGDSALYLCASSPPDRNYGYTFGSGTRLTVV.

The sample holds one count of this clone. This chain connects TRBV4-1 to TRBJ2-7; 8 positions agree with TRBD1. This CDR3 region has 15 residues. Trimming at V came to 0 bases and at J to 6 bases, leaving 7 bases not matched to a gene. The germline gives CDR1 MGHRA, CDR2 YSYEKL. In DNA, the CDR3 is TGCGCCAGCAGCCAAGATCAGGGGGCGTTGGGCGAGCAGTACTTC. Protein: CASSQDQGALGEQYF.

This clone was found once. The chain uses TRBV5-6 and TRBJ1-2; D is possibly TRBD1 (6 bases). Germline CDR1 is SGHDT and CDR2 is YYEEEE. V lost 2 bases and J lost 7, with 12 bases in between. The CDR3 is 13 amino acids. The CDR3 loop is CASSFEGTSGYTF. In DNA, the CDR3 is TGTGCCAGCAGCTTCGAGGGGACAAGTGGCTACACCTTC.

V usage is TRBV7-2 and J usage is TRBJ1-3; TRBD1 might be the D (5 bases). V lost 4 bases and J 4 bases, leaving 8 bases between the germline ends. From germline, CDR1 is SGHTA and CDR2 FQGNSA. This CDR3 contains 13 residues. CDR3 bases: TGTGCCAGCAGCTCCAACAGGGGAAACACCATATATTTT. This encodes CASSSNRGNTIYF.

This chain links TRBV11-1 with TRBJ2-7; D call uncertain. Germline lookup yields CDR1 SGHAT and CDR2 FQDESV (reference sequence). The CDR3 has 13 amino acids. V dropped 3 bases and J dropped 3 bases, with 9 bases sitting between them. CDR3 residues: CASSLARFYEQYF. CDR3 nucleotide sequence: TGTGCCAGCAGCTTGGCCAGATTCTACGAGCAGTACTTC.

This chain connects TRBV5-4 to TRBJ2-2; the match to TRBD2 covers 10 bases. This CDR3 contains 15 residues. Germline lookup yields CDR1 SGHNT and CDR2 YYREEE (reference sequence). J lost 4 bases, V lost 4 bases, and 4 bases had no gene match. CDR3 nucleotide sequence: TGTGCCAGCAGCCTTCGGACTAGCGGCACCGGGGAGCTGTTTTTT. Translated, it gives CASSLRTSGTGELFF. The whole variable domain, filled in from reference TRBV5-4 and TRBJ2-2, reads ETGVTQSPTHLIKTRGQQVTLRCSSQSGHNTVSWYQQALGQGPQFIFQYYREEENGRGNFPPRFSGLQFPNYSSELNVNALELDDSALYLCASSLRTSGTGELFFGEGSRLTVL.

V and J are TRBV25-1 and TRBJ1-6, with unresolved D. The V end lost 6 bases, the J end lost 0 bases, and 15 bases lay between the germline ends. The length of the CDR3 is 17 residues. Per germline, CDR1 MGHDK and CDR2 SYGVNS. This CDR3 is CASSPRGGSSYNSPLHF. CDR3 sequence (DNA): TGTGCCAGCAGCCCTCGGGGAGGAAGCTCCTATAATTCACCCCTCCACTTT. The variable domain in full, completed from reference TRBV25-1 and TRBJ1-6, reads EADIYQTPRYLVIGTGKKITLECSQTMGHDKMYWYQQDPGMELHLIHYSYGVNSTEKGDLSSESTVSRIRTEHFPLTLESARPSHTSQYLCASSPRGGSSYNSPLHFGNGTRLTVT.

CDR3 amino acids: CASTLAVPETQYF. DNA for the CDR3: TGTGCCAGCACATTAGCGGTCCCGGAGACCCAGTACTTC. The chain employs TRBV6-1 and TRBJ2-5; weak D call: TRBD2 (6 bases). The CDR3 has 13 amino acids. CDR1 and CDR2 (germline): MNHNS, SASEGT. V shed 7 bases and J shed 5 bases, with 14 bases lying between them.

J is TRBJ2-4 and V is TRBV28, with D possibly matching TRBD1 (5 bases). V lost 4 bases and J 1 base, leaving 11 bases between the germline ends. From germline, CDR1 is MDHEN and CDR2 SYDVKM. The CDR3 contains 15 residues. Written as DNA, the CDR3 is TGTGCCAGCAGTTCTGGGGCGATGGCCAAAAACATTCAGTACTTC. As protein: CASSSGAMAKNIQYF. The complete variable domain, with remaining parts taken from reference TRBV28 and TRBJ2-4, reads DVKVTQSSRYLVKRTGEKVFLECVQDMDHENMFWYRQDPGLGLRLIYFSYDVKMKEKGDIPEGYSVSREKKERFSLILESASTNQTSMYLCASSSGAMAKNIQYFGAGTRLSVL.

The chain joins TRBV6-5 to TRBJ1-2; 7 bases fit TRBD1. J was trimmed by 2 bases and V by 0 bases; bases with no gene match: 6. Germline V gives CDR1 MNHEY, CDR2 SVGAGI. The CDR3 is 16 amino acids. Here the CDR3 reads CASSYSGTALNYGYTF. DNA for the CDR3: TGTGCCAGCAGTTACTCCGGGACAGCCTTAAACTATGGCTACACCTTC.

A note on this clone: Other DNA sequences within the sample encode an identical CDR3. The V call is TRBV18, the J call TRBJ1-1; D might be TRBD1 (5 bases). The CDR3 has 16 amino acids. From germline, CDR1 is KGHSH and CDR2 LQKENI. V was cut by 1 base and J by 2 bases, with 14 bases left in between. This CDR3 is CASSPQITGKNTEAFF. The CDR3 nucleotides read TGTGCCAGCTCACCACAAATAACAGGCAAAAACACTGAAGCTTTCTTT.

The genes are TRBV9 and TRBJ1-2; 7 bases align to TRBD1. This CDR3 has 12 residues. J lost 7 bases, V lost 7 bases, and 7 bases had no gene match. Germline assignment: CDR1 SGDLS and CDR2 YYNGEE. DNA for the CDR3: TGTGCCAGCTCCAGGGGGGCTCGTGGCTACACCTTC. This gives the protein CASSRGARGYTF.

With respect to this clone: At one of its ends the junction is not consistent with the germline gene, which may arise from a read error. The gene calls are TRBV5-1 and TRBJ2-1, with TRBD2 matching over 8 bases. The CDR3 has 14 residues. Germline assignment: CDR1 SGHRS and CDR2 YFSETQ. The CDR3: CASTEVAGYNERFF. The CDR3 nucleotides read TGCGCCAGCACCGAGGTAGCGGGATACAATGAGCGGTTCTTC.

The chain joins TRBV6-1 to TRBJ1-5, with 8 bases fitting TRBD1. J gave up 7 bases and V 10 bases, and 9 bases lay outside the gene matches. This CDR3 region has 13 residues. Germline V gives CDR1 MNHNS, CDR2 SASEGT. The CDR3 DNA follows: TGTGCCACCGGTCGGACAGGGCGGCAGCCCCAGCATTTT. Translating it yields CATGRTGRQPQHF.

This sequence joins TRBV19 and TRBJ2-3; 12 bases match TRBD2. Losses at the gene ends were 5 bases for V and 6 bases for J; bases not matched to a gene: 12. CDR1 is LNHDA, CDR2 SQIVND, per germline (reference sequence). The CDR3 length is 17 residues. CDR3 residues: CASSDGTSGSRADTQYF. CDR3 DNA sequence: TGTGCCAGTAGTGACGGGACTAGCGGGTCTAGGGCGGATACGCAGTATTTT.

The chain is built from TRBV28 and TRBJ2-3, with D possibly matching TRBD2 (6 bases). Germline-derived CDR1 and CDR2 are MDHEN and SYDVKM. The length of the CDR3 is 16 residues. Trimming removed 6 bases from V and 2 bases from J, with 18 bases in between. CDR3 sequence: CASRLSIGGLTDTQYF. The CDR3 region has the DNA TGTGCCAGCAGACTTAGCATCGGGGGACTCACAGATACGCAGTATTTT. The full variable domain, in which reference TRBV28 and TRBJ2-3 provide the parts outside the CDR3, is DVKVTQSSRYLVKRTGEKVFLECVQDMDHENMFWYRQDPGLGLRLIYFSYDVKMKEKGDIPEGYSVSREKKERFSLILESASTNQTSMYLCASRLSIGGLTDTQYFGPGTRLTVL.

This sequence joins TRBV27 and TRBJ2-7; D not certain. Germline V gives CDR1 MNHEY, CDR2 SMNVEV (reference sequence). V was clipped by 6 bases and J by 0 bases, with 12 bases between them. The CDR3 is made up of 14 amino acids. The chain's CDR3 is CASRKRPSSYEQYF. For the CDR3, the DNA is TGTGCCAGCAGAAAAAGACCTAGCTCCTACGAGCAGTACTTC.

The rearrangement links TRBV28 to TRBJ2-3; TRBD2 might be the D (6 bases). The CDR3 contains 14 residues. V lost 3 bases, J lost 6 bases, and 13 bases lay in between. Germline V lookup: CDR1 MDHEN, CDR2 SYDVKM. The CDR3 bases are TGTGCCAGCAGTTTCTCGCAGCGGGTGGATACGCAGTATTTT. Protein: CASSFSQRVDTQYF.

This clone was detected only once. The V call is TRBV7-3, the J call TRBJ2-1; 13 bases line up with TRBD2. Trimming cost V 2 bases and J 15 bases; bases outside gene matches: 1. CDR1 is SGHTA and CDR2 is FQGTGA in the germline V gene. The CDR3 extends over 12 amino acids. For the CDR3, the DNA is TGTGCCAGCAGCTTAGGGACTAGCGGGATGTTCTTC. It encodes CASSLGTSGMFF.

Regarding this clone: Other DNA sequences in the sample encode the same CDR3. The CDR3 DNA sequence: TGTGCCTGGATGCGGACAGGGATCTATGAGCAGTACTTC. Its protein is CAWMRTGIYEQYF. The chain combines TRBV30 with TRBJ2-7; 8 bases fit TRBD1. With V trimmed by 4 bases and J by 7 bases, 9 bases remained unmatched. CDR3 length equals 13 residues. CDR1 and CDR2 (germline): GTSNPN, SVGIG (reference sequence).

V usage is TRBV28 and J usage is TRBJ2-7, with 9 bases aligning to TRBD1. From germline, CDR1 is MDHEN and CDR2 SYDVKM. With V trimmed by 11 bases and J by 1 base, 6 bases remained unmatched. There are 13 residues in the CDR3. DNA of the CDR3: TGTGCCTCGGGACAGGGAGAATCCTACGAGCAGTACTTC. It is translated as CASGQGESYEQYF.

CDR3 coding DNA: TGTGCCAGCTCGCCGAACGGACAGGGTTACGAGCAGTACTTC. Translating it yields CASSPNGQGYEQYF. The V gene is TRBV18, the J gene TRBJ2-5; 8 positions agree with TRBD1. The DNA end is a closer match to TRBJ2-7, so the J assignment may be wrong. The CDR3 covers 14 residues. Germline CDR1 and CDR2: KGHSH and LQKENI.

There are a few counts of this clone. The CDR3 reads CASSFQREDNEQFF. In DNA form, the CDR3 reads TGTGCCAGCAGTTTCCAGCGGGAGGACAATGAGCAGTTCTTC. The rearrangement uses TRBV28 and TRBJ2-1; TRBD2 matches 9 bases. Trimming took 3 bases from V and 5 from J; bases not matched to a gene: 2. Germline V CDR1 and CDR2: MDHEN, SYDVKM. This CDR3 has 14 residues.

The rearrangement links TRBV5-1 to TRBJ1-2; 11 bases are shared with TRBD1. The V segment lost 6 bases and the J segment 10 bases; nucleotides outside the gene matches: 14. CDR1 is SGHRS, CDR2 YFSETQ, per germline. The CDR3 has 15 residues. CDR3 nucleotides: TGCGCCAGCACCAAAGGACAGGGGGCGAAATCCGACTACACCTTC. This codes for CASTKGQGAKSDYTF.

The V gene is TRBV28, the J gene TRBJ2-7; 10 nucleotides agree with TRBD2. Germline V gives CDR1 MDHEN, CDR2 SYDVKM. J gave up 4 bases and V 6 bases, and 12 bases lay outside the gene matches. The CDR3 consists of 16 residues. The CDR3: CASSPSMWTSGYEQYF. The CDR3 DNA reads TGTGCCAGCAGCCCGTCTATGTGGACTAGCGGATACGAGCAGTACTTC.

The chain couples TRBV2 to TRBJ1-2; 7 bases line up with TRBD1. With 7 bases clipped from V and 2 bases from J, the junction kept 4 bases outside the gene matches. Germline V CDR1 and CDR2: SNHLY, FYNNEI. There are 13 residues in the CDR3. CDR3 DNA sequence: TGTGCCAGCAAATCGACAGGGAACTATGGCTACACCTTC. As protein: CASKSTGNYGYTF.

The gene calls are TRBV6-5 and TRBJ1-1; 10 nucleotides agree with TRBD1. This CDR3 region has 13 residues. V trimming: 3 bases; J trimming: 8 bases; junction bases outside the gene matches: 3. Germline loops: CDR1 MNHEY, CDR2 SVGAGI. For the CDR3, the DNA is TGTGCCAGCAGTTATGACAGGGGGCTAGAAGCTTTCTTT. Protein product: CASSYDRGLEAFF.

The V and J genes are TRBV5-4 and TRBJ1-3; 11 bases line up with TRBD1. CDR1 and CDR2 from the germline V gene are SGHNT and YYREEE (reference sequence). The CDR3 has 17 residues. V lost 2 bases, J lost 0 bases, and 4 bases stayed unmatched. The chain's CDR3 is CASSFGQGAISGNTIYF. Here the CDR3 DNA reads TGTGCCAGCAGCTTCGGACAGGGGGCGATCTCTGGAAACACCATATATTTT.